The 10 T cell receptor beta chains given below trace back to one sample, sequenced in a study of cytomegalovirus exposure and HLA in healthy donors. Primers for the PCR totalled 60 Vbeta and 13 Jbeta. Here immunoSEQ multiplex PCR was the method, and the copy in TCRdb shows in-frame clones only, minus some. The data contain hundreds of thousands of clones, about four fifths of them singletons. The sequencing input was PBMCs. These receptors came from a man in his thirties or forties in good health and CMV-seronegative.

This sequence joins TRBV5-4 and TRBJ2-5; TRBD2 might be the D (7 bases). Germline V lookup: CDR1 SGHNT, CDR2 YYREEE (reference sequence). Between the trimmed V and J ends, which lost 5 bases and 4 bases, there was a span of 12 bases. There are 13 residues in the CDR3. CDR3 nucleotide sequence: TGTGCCAGCAGTACAGGGAGGGCAGAGACCCAGTACTTC. Translating gives CASSTGRAETQYF.

This clone appeared a few times. V gene TRBV7-9 combines with J gene TRBJ1-3; 9 bases agree with TRBD1. The CDR3 totals 16 residues. Trimming cost V 5 bases and J 1 base; bases outside gene matches: 6. The germline V gene has CDR1 SEHNR and CDR2 FQNEAQ (reference sequence). CDR3 residues: CASSGPGTGSGNTIYF. The CDR3 nucleotides read TGTGCCAGCAGCGGACCCGGGACAGGGTCTGGAAACACCATATATTTT. Variable domain in full (rest from reference TRBV7-9 and TRBJ1-3): DTGVSQNPRHKITKRGQNVTFRCDPISEHNRLYWYRQTLGQGPEFLTYFQNEAQLEKSRLLSDRFSAERPKGSFSTLEIQRTEQGDSAMYLCASSGPGTGSGNTIYFGEGSWLTVV.

V is TRBV5-1 and J is TRBJ2-3; 10 bases agree with TRBD2. Germline V gene data show CDR1 as SGHRS and CDR2 as YFSETQ. V dropped 4 bases and J dropped 1; count of bases not matched to a gene: 6. CDR3 size: 16 residues. This CDR3 reads CASSLNLAGGTDTQYF. CDR3 nucleotides: TGCGCCAGCAGCCTGAACCTAGCGGGGGGCACAGATACGCAGTATTTT.

V is TRBV21-1 and J is TRBJ1-2; the tabulated D call, TRBD1, remains unverified against the DNA. TRBV21-1 is reported as a pseudogene. This CDR3 is built from 16 residues. The CDR3 loop is CASSTSPGGGNYGYTF. Here the CDR3 DNA reads TGTGCCAGCAGCACGTCCCCAGGGGGCGGAAACTATGGCTACACCTTC.

The chain is built from TRBV5-1 and TRBJ2-1; 8 bases fit TRBD2. This CDR3 is built from 13 residues. Germline assignment: CDR1 SGHRS and CDR2 YFSETQ. Germline trimming cut 5 bases from V and 13 bases from J; bases unmatched to any gene: 11. The CDR3 sequence is CASRDSSGGYQFF. CDR3 DNA: TGCGCCAGCAGAGACTCAAGCGGGGGCTACCAGTTCTTC.

J is TRBJ2-7 and V is TRBV5-1; 10 bases map to TRBD1. V lost 2 bases to trimming and J lost 2 bases; unmatched junction nucleotides: 7. Looked up from germline, CDR1 is SGHRS and CDR2 is YFSETQ. The length of the CDR3 is 16 residues. CDR3 amino acids: CASSLSWDRGTYEQYF. The CDR3 DNA reads TGCGCCAGCAGCTTATCGTGGGACAGGGGAACCTACGAGCAGTACTTC.

The gene calls are TRBV18 and TRBJ2-7; maybe TRBD1 (6 bases). Trimming took off 0 bases at V and 3 bases at J, with 18 bases between the two ends. The CDR3 length is 17 residues. Germline V gene sequence: CDR1 KGHSH, CDR2 LQKENI. CDR3 bases: TGTGCCAGCTCACCACCGTACAGGGTACAAGGTTACTACGAGCAGTACTTC. Residues: CASSPPYRVQGYYEQYF.

This chain connects TRBV7-2 to TRBJ2-3, with no clear D. The CDR3 has 11 amino acids. Germline V gene data show CDR1 as SGHTA and CDR2 as FQGNSA. Deletions cut 6 bases from V and 4 bases from J, with 5 bases between. Here the CDR3 DNA reads TGTGCCAGCAGGGCCGCAGATACGCAGTATTTT. Translation gives CASRAADTQYF.

The chain's CDR3 is CASSLGLASYEQYF. The CDR3, as DNA: TGTGCCAGCAGCTTAGGTCTAGCCTCCTACGAGCAGTACTTC. This rearrangement joins TRBV7-6 to TRBJ2-7, with D maybe TRBD2 (5 bases). Germline V gene data show CDR1 as SGHVS and CDR2 as FNYEAQ. V lost 1 base to trimming and J lost 0 bases, with 7 bases between them. CDR3 size: 14 residues.

This clone was detected only once. The V and J genes are TRBV4-2 and TRBJ1-4; D possibly corresponds to TRBD1 (6 bases). The ends were cut back, 1 base at V and 4 bases at J, with 16 bases in the middle. This CDR3 is 17 amino acids long. Germline values: CDR1 LGHNA, CDR2 YNFKEQ. CDR3: CASSQVSRGAFNEKLFF. The CDR3 coding sequence is TGTGCCAGCAGCCAAGTATCCCGGGGGGCTTTTAATGAAAAACTGTTTTTT.